The next 4 T cell receptor beta chains were all read from a single sample in a study of cytomegalovirus exposure and HLA in healthy donors. Primers for the PCR totalled 60 Vbeta and 13 Jbeta. Clones were sequenced by immunoSEQ multiplex PCR, and TCRdb holds only the in-frame ones, with some missing. The sample carries under 130,000 clones, around 82% recorded once. The sequencing input was PBMCs. Source of these receptors: a woman younger than 30 in good health and CMV-seropositive.

In its sample, this clone was seen once. The gene calls are TRBV7-2 and TRBJ2-7; the match to TRBD1 covers 7 bases. The CDR3 loop spans 13 amino acids. V gave up 5 bases and J gave up 8 bases; unmatched junction bases: 9. Germline CDR1 and CDR2: SGHTA and FQGNSA. CDR3 DNA sequence: TGTGCCAGCAGCCCCCGGGACAGCTCCCAGCAGTACTTC. This gives the protein CASSPRDSSQQYF.

This rearrangement joins TRBV5-6 to TRBJ1-3, with no clear D. Trimming left V 4 bases short and J 2 bases short, with 7 bases between. CDR1 and CDR2 (germline): SGHDT, YYEEEE. The CDR3 has 13 amino acids. This chain's CDR3 is CASSPKPGNTIYF. In DNA form, the CDR3 reads TGTGCCAGCAGCCCTAAACCTGGAAACACCATATATTTT.

This chain uses TRBV4-2 with TRBJ2-7; possible D gene TRBD1, 5 bases. This CDR3 has 14 amino acids. The germline gives CDR1 LGHNA, CDR2 YNFKEQ. V lost 2 bases, J lost 3 bases, and 11 bases lay in between. CDR3 sequence reads: CASSQKGSYYEQYF. In DNA, the CDR3 is TGTGCCAGCAGCCAAAAGGGGTCCTACTACGAGCAGTACTTC.

The chain recombines TRBV2 with TRBJ1-2; maybe TRBD1 (5 bases). V lost 7 bases, J lost 8 bases, and 17 bases lay in between. CDR1 is SNHLY and CDR2 is FYNNEI in the germline V gene. The CDR3 has 13 residues. The chain's CDR3 is CASIQGLAGGYTF. The CDR3, as DNA: TGTGCCAGCATTCAGGGTCTTGCAGGAGGCTACACCTTC.